The present TCR beta chain was sequenced within a study of T cells in Graves' hyperthyroidism and ophthalmopathy. V lost 3 bases, J lost 8 bases, and 16 bases lay in between. The CDR3 consists of 14 residues. Germline loops: CDR1 SGHTA, CDR2 FQGNSA. The investigators amplified TCR beta CDR3 regions from RNA transcripts. TCR CDR3 underwent first-round RT-PCR with the HTBI primer set. TCRdb recomputed calls from the multiplex PCR reads with MiXCR, one row per CDR3 protein. Of about 96,000 distinct CDR3 sequences listed, 51% are singletons. The specimen sequenced was blood. This receptor was obtained from a woman in her thirties or forties with Graves' hyperthyroidism. This chain joins TRBV7-2 and TRBJ1-2, with D unresolved. In DNA, the CDR3 is TGTGCCAGCAGCTTCTGGACTAGCGGGTGGGGCTACACCTTC. Translated, it gives CASSFWTSGWGYTF.